The clone carrying this T cell receptor (beta chain) appeared a few times. This sample stems from a study of T cells after yellow fever vaccination. Study-level information: For low cell numbers, libraries were made with SMART-Seq v4 Ultra Low Input.

TCRdb passed the 5' RACE reads through MiXCR, listing each CDR3 protein once. Among 80,000 to 100,000 distinct CDR3 sequences listed, around 5.8% were seen once. Sequenced here: CD8+ T cells sorted from PBMCs, sampled 10 days after the yellow fever booster vaccination. The source is a man younger than 35 who received the YFV17D yellow fever vaccine.

The CDR3 here is CASRSVLNTEAFF. Here the CDR3 DNA reads TGTGCCAGCAGGTCCGTCCTGAACACTGAAGCTTTCTTT. The chain links TRBV7-8 to TRBJ1-1; the D is unclear. Germline CDR1 SGHVS, CDR2 FQNEAQ. Between the trimmed V and J ends, which lost 6 bases and 0 bases, there was a span of 8 bases. The CDR3 runs 13 residues.